Sequencing of this T cell receptor (beta chain) was carried out in a study of monozygotic twins with inflammatory bowel disease. Study results and caveats: Twin pairs that were concordant did not differ from discordant pairs in repertoire similarity, possibly from limited power.

For every donor, one blood sample of about 2.5 ml was drawn. TCRdb reanalyzed the 5' RACE reads, giving one entry per CDR3 protein sequence and no DNA. This table holds 110,000 to 150,000 distinct CDR3 sequences. Worth noting for this clonotype: The antigen remains undetermined.

This sequence originates from a human donor with ulcerative colitis or Crohn's disease, or a healthy co-twin of an affected twin (not recorded which). Material for sequencing was blood.

The CDR3 here is CASSLVPRGGPYEQYF. The rearrangement uses TRBV5-1 and TRBJ2-7; the TCRdb call, TRBD1, lacks DNA for checking. This CDR3 has 16 amino acids. Germline-derived CDR1 and CDR2 are SGHRS and YFSETQ. Based on the CDR3 plus reference TRBV5-1 and TRBJ2-7, the full variable domain is KAGVTQTPRYLIKTRGQQVTLSCSPISGHRSVSWYQQTPGQGLQFLFEYFSETQRNKGNFPGRFSGRQFSNSRSEMNVSTLELGDSALYLCASSLVPRGGPYEQYFGPGTRLTVT.